These 5 T cell receptor beta chains originate from one sample sequenced in a study of cytomegalovirus exposure and HLA in healthy donors (dated by TCRdb to about 2017). Library preparation employed the immunoSEQ multiplex PCR assay. A mixture of 60 forward primers for TCR Vbeta segments and 13 reverse primers for TCR Jbeta segments was used in the multiplex PCR. TCRdb stores this immuneACCESS table with in-frame sequences only. Part of the clones is absent; in the studies checked, under half of the shortfall reflects unresolved V genes, and no reason is known for the rest. The sample contains some 180,000 clones, 75% to 85% of them found a single time. The ten largest clonotypes hold 1.4% of the sample. Sequenced input: PBMCs. The receptors were sampled from a man aged 18 to 30 in good health and CMV-seronegative.

The gene calls are TRBV15 and TRBJ2-7; maybe TRBD2 (5 bases). The ends were cut back, 0 bases at V and 6 bases at J, with 15 bases in the middle. The length of the CDR3 is 15 residues. Germline CDR1 LNHNV, CDR2 YYDKDF (reference sequence). CDR3 sequence reads: CATSREFGSPGEQYF. The CDR3 DNA is TGTGCCACCAGCAGAGAGTTTGGGAGTCCCGGCGAGCAGTACTTC.

The V and J genes are TRBV7-9 and TRBJ2-7; 8 nucleotides line up with TRBD1. This CDR3 spans 13 amino acids. V dropped 5 bases and J dropped 6; count of bases not matched to a gene: 6. Germline V gene lookup returns CDR1 SEHNR and CDR2 FQNEAQ (reference sequence). CDR3 sequence reads: CASSPGQVAEQYF. DNA for the CDR3: TGTGCCAGCAGCCCGGGACAGGTAGCCGAGCAGTACTTC.

The chain links TRBV7-8 to TRBJ2-1, with TRBD2 matching 7 bases. The CDR3 spans 17 residues. The trim removed 4 bases at V and 7 bases at J, leaving 16 bases unmatched. The germline V gene encodes CDR1 SGHVS and CDR2 FQNEAQ. The CDR3 DNA reads TGTGCCAGCAGCTCGGGTAGGGGCGGGAGTCCTGGTAATGAGCAGTTCTTC. Translation: CASSSGRGGSPGNEQFF.

CDR3 nucleotides: TGCGCCAGCAGCCAAGAGGAGGGGGCATTTGGAAACACCATATATTTT. It translates to CASSQEEGAFGNTIYF. The V and J genes are TRBV4-3 and TRBJ1-3, with TRBD1 matching over 7 bases. The trim removed 0 bases at V and 3 bases at J, leaving 5 bases unmatched. The CDR3 has 16 residues. Germline-derived CDR1 and CDR2 are LGHNA and YSLEER.

V and J are TRBV4-2 and TRBJ2-7; perhaps TRBD2 as D (5 bases). This CDR3 has 16 amino acids. The V gene lost 3 bases and the J gene lost 7 bases, with 22 bases spanning the gap. Germline V gives CDR1 LGHNA, CDR2 YNFKEQ. CDR3 amino acids: CASSQALGPSGREQYF. The CDR3, as DNA: TGTGCCAGCAGCCAGGCTCTAGGACCCTCGGGGAGAGAGCAGTACTTC.